This T cell receptor beta chain was sequenced in a study of tumor-infiltrating lymphocytes in primary liver carcinoma. The authors made TCR beta cDNA from 500 ng total RNA with a constant-region primer. Slightly modified ARM-PCR with three nested multiplex PCR rounds yielded TCR beta libraries. Investigators reported that the first two PCR rounds, at 10 cycles each, used TRBV1-TRBV30 forward primers with a C-beta reverse primer. TCRdb re-called the multiplex PCR reads with MiXCR, one entry per CDR3 protein. The table shows 100,000 to 150,000 distinct CDR3 sequences, with 60% to 75% occurring only once. Without any cell sorting, about 19-32 mg of bulk tissue yielded co-extracted RNA and DNA. Study outcomes and limitations: Overlap in tumor-adjacent and tumor-blood pairs fell below that of tumor region pairs.

Points on this clonotype: Antigen unknown.

The CDR3 is made up of 15 amino acids. V lost 7 bases and J 0 bases, leaving 12 bases between the germline ends. Germline V gene sequence: CDR1 SNHLY, CDR2 FYNNEI. The chain links TRBV2 to TRBJ1-4; the D gene is possibly TRBD1 (5 bases). The sequenced sample consisted of liver tumor tissue from sampling region 3. Regarding subset: tumor region T3, left-lateral pole. This receptor was obtained from a woman aged 60-75 years with primary liver carcinoma and hepatitis B virus infection. The CDR3 here is CASKDNLATNEKLFF. CDR3 nucleotide sequence: TGTGCCAGCAAGGACAATCTCGCAACTAATGAAAAACTGTTTTTT.